Each of the 21 T cell receptor beta chains below was sequenced from the same sample in a study of T cell responses to AZD1222 COVID-19 vaccine. Produced via immunoSEQ multiplex PCR; TCRdb's table is partial and in-frame only. Of about 140,000 clones listed, roughly 92% are singletons. This material consisted of peripheral blood, taken 28 days after the second AZD1222 dose. Receptors originate from an adult who received the AZD1222 COVID-19 vaccine.

The chain carries TRBV5-8 and TRBJ2-3; 11 positions match TRBD2. The germline V gene encodes CDR1 SGHTS and CDR2 YDEGEE. The CDR3 sequence is 17 residues long. Losses at the gene ends were 0 bases for V and 2 bases for J; bases not matched to a gene: 5. CDR3 in amino acids: CASSLALAGGLTDTQYF. The CDR3 coding sequence is TGTGCCAGCAGCTTGGCGCTAGCGGGGGGACTCACAGATACGCAGTATTTT.

This clone occurred once. This chain joins TRBV6-5 and TRBJ2-7; 7 bases match TRBD1. Trimming at V came to 0 bases and at J to 3 bases, leaving 5 bases not matched to a gene. The CDR3 has 15 amino acids. CDR1 MNHEY and CDR2 SVGAGI come from the germline V gene. The CDR3 loop reads CASSYSGRGYYEQYF. CDR3 sequence (DNA): TGTGCCAGCAGTTACTCGGGCAGGGGGTACTACGAGCAGTACTTC.

V is TRBV18 and J is TRBJ1-6; the D is unclear. The V end lost 3 bases, the J end lost 9 bases, and 15 bases lay between the germline ends. The CDR3 has 15 residues. The germline CDR1 and CDR2 sequences are KGHSH and LQKENI. In DNA form, the CDR3 reads TGTGCCAGCTCACCTAAAGGGAATTTTGGTTCACCCCTCCACTTT. Its protein is CASSPKGNFGSPLHF.

CDR3 bases: TGTGCCAGCAGTTTCTTGACAGGGCATGAGCAGTTCTTC. Translating it yields CASSFLTGHEQFF. The chain carries TRBV27 and TRBJ2-1; TRBD1 aligns across 7 bases. The CDR3 has 13 residues. Germline CDR1 is MNHEY and CDR2 is SMNVEV (reference sequence). V was pared by 3 bases and J by 8 bases, with 4 bases of the junction left unmatched.

The V call is TRBV4-1, the J call TRBJ1-5; 9 bases are a match to TRBD1. V lost 4 bases, J lost 0 bases, and 4 bases stayed unmatched. Germline V gene lookup returns CDR1 MGHRA and CDR2 YSYEKL. The CDR3 totals 16 residues. The CDR3 DNA reads TGCGCCAGCAGCCTGGGACAGGGCTATAGCAATCAGCCCCAGCATTTT. Amino acids: CASSLGQGYSNQPQHF.

The rearrangement links TRBV9 to TRBJ2-5, with TRBD2 matching 16 bases. The CDR3 has 18 amino acids. V lost 3 bases, J lost 5 bases, and 10 bases stayed unmatched. CDR1 SGDLS and CDR2 YYNGEE come from the germline V gene. The CDR3 protein is CASSARSGLAGGHETQYF. CDR3 DNA: TGTGCCAGCAGCGCTCGGTCGGGACTAGCGGGGGGGCACGAGACCCAGTACTTC. Looking up the rest from reference TRBV9 and TRBJ2-5 gives the full variable domain: DSGVTQTPKHLITATGQRVTLRCSPRSGDLSVYWYQQSLDQGLQFLIQYYNGEERAKGNILERFSAQQFPDLHSELNLSSLELGDSALYFCASSARSGLAGGHETQYFGPGTRLLVL.

V is TRBV2 and J is TRBJ1-1; weak D call: TRBD1 (6 bases). There are 13 residues in the CDR3. Trimming left V 7 bases short and J 1 base short, with 10 bases between. Germline V lookup: CDR1 SNHLY, CDR2 FYNNEI. CDR3 region: CASTEGGNTEAFF. The DNA for the CDR3 is TGTGCCAGCACCGAAGGGGGGAACACTGAAGCTTTCTTT.

This chain uses TRBV13 with TRBJ1-3; 7 bases align to TRBD1. This CDR3 is built from 19 residues. Trimming removed 0 bases from V and 0 bases from J; junction bases left unmatched: 11. Germline CDR1 is PRHDT and CDR2 is FYEKMQ (reference sequence). DNA for the CDR3: TGTGCCAGCAGCTTAGGTCCCGGGACAGACGGTGACTCTGGAAACACCATATATTTT. Amino acids: CASSLGPGTDGDSGNTIYF. Complete variable domain (other parts from reference TRBV13 and TRBJ1-3): AAGVIQSPRHLIKEKRETATLKCYPIPRHDTVYWYQQGPGQDPQFLISFYEKMQSDKGSIPDRFSAQQFSDYHSELNMSSLELGDSALYFCASSLGPGTDGDSGNTIYFGEGSWLTVV.

A few counts support this clone. V and J are TRBV5-1 and TRBJ1-5; the D gene is possibly TRBD1 (6 bases). This CDR3 has 14 amino acids. Germline V gives CDR1 SGHRS, CDR2 YFSETQ. The V end lost 0 bases, the J end lost 4 bases, and 8 bases lay between the germline ends. The CDR3 DNA reads as TGCGCCAGCAGCTTGGACACAGGGAATCAGCCCCAGCATTTT. Protein sequence: CASSLDTGNQPQHF. Variable domain in full (rest from reference TRBV5-1 and TRBJ1-5): KAGVTQTPRYLIKTRGQQVTLSCSPISGHRSVSWYQQTPGQGLQFLFEYFSETQRNKGNFPGRFSGRQFSNSRSEMNVSTLELGDSALYLCASSLDTGNQPQHFGDGTRLSIL.

The V gene is TRBV19, the J gene TRBJ2-5; D assignment may be TRBD1 or TRBD2 (5 bases each). Trimming cost V 5 bases and J 1 base, with 20 bases left between them. This CDR3 has 17 residues. The germline CDR1 and CDR2 sequences are LNHDA and SQIVND (reference sequence). The CDR3 loop is CASSPIWDHGVQETQYF. The CDR3 nucleotides read TGTGCCAGTAGTCCTATTTGGGACCACGGGGTCCAAGAGACCCAGTACTTC.

V is TRBV28 and J is TRBJ1-2; D is unresolved. V dropped 5 bases and J dropped 4 bases, with 14 bases sitting between them. There are 14 residues in the CDR3. The germline V gene encodes CDR1 MDHEN and CDR2 SYDVKM. The CDR3 coding sequence is TGTGCCAGCAGTGACCGACGGAACCTCTATGGCTACACCTTC. It specifies CASSDRRNLYGYTF.

V usage is TRBV7-9 and J usage is TRBJ1-3; the match to TRBD1 covers 10 bases. This CDR3 spans 15 amino acids. Trimming cost V 4 bases and J 4 bases; bases outside gene matches: 4. The germline V gene has CDR1 SEHNR and CDR2 FQNEAQ (reference sequence). The CDR3 here is CASSSDRGQGNTIYF. The CDR3 nucleotides read TGTGCCAGCAGCTCTGACAGGGGGCAAGGAAACACCATATATTTT.

The chain is built from TRBV5-5 and TRBJ1-1; a possible D gene is TRBD1 (5 bases). Deletions cut 5 bases from V and 2 bases from J, with 16 bases between. The CDR3 covers 15 residues. Germline V gene sequence: CDR1 SGHKS, CDR2 YYEKEE (reference sequence). CDR3 loop: CASSLRPRENTEAFF. In nucleotides, the CDR3 is TGTGCCAGCAGTCTAAGACCCAGGGAAAACACTGAAGCTTTCTTT.

The chain joins TRBV14 to TRBJ2-7, with 8 bases matching TRBD1. This CDR3 contains 15 residues. The germline CDR1 and CDR2 sequences are SGHDN and FVKESK. The ends lost 4 bases at V and 6 bases at J; junction bases unmatched: 11. The DNA of the CDR3 is TGTGCCAGCAGCCGACCTGGACAGGGATTATCCGAGCAGTACTTC. This encodes CASSRPGQGLSEQYF.

A word on this clone: At one of its ends the junction is not consistent with the germline gene, which may arise from a read error. This chain uses TRBV7-2 with TRBJ1-4; 8 positions match TRBD1. Germline lookup yields CDR1 SGHTA and CDR2 FQGNSA. The CDR3 is 13 amino acids. CDR3 region: CASSLDYFGDRYF. CDR3 DNA sequence: TGTGCCAGCAGCTTAGACTATTTCGGGGACAGGTATTTT.

The CDR3 DNA is TGTGCCAGCTCGCAAGGGGGAAGCTCCTACAATGAGCAGTTCTTC. It encodes CASSQGGSSYNEQFF. The rearrangement links TRBV18 to TRBJ2-1; a weak D match, TRBD1 (6 bases). The CDR3 loop spans 15 amino acids. Trimming removed 6 bases from V and 0 bases from J, with 12 bases in between. Germline CDR1 is KGHSH and CDR2 is LQKENI.

The chain links TRBV5-1 to TRBJ1-4; 7 positions agree with TRBD1. The CDR3 length is 16 residues. J was trimmed by 0 bases and V by 4 bases; bases with no gene match: 6. Germline-derived CDR1 and CDR2 are SGHRS and YFSETQ. The CDR3 DNA reads as TGCGCCAGCAGCCCAGGACAGGTGACAACTAATGAAAAACTGTTTTTT. Protein sequence: CASSPGQVTTNEKLFF.

The rearrangement joins TRBV9 to TRBJ2-2, with D maybe TRBD2 (5 bases). Germline loops: CDR1 SGDLS, CDR2 YYNGEE. The CDR3 is 16 amino acids. V was clipped by 0 bases and J by 4 bases, with 13 bases between them. Here the CDR3 DNA reads TGTGCCAGCAGCGTAGACGAGGGATGGCCCACCGGGGAGCTGTTTTTT. Its protein product is CASSVDEGWPTGELFF. The whole variable domain, filled in from reference TRBV9 and TRBJ2-2, reads DSGVTQTPKHLITATGQRVTLRCSPRSGDLSVYWYQQSLDQGLQFLIQYYNGEERAKGNILERFSAQQFPDLHSELNLSSLELGDSALYFCASSVDEGWPTGELFFGEGSRLTVL.

This CDR3 is CASSIDEDQETQYF. The CDR3, as DNA: TGTGCCAGTAGTATAGACGAGGACCAAGAGACCCAGTACTTC. The chain combines TRBV19 with TRBJ2-5; D gene unclear. CDR1 is LNHDA and CDR2 is SQIVND in the germline V gene (reference sequence). Trimming removed 0 bases at V and 0 bases at J, with 5 bases between. The CDR3 length is 14 residues.

This chain joins TRBV14 and TRBJ2-1, with 7 positions matching TRBD2. Trimming took 2 bases from V and 6 from J; bases not matched to a gene: 7. The CDR3 is made up of 15 amino acids. Per the germline V gene, CDR1 is SGHDN and CDR2 is FVKESK. The CDR3 DNA reads TGTGCCAGCAGCCAATGGGGGGGAGCTGGCAATGAGCAGTTCTTC. This encodes CASSQWGGAGNEQFF.

V and J are TRBV29-1 and TRBJ2-1, with 10 bases that match TRBD2. V trimming: 5 bases; J trimming: 12 bases; junction bases outside the gene matches: 7. The length of the CDR3 is 12 residues. Germline V gene data show CDR1 as SQVTM and CDR2 as ANQGSEA. CDR3 bases: TGCAGCGTTCGGACTAGCGGCACGTGGCAGTTCTTC. It is translated as CSVRTSGTWQFF.